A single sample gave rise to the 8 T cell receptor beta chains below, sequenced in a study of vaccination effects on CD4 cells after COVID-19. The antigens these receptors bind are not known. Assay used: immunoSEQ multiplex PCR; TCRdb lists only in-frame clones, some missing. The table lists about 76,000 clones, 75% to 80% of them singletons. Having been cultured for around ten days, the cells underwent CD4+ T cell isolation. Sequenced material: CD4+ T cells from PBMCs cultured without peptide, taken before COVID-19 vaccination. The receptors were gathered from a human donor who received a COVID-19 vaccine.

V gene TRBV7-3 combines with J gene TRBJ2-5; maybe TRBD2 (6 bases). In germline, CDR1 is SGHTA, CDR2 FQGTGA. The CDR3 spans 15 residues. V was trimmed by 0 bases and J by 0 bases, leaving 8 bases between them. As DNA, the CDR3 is TGTGCCAGCAGCTTAACCCGCGGGGACCAAGAGACCCAGTACTTC. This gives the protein CASSLTRGDQETQYF.

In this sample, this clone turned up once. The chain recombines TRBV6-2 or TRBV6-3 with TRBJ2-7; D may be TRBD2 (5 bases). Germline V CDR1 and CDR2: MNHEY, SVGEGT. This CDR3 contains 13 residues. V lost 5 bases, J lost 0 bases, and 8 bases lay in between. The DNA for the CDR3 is TGTGCCAGCAGTCCCAGCGGCTCCTACGAGCAGTACGTC. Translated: CASSPSGSYEQYV.

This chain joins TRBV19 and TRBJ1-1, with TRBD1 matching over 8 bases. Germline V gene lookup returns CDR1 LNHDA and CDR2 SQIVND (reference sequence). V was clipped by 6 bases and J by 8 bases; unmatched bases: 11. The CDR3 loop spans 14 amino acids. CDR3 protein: CASRTSDRGKEAFF. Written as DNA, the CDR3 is TGTGCCAGTAGGACGTCCGACAGGGGAAAAGAAGCTTTCTTT.

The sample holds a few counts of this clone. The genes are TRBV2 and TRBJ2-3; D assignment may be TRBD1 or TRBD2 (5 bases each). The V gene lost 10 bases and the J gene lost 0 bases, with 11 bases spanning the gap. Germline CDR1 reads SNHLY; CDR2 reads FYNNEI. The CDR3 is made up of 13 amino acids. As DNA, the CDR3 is TGTGCCACCCAAAGGGACAGCACAGATACGCAGTATTTT. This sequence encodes CATQRDSTDTQYF.

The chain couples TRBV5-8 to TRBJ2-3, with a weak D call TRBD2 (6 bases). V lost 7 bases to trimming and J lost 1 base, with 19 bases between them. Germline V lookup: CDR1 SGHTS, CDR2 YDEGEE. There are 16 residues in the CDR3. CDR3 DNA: TGTGCCAGCCCTGGGTGGGGCGGGGTACGCACAGATACGCAGTATTTT. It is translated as CASPGWGGVRTDTQYF. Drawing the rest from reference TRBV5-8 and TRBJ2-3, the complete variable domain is EAGVTQSPTHLIKTRGQQATLRCSPISGHTSVYWYQQALGLGLQFLLWYDEGEERNRGNFPPRFSGRQFPNYSSELNVNALELEDSALYLCASPGWGGVRTDTQYFGPGTRLTVL.

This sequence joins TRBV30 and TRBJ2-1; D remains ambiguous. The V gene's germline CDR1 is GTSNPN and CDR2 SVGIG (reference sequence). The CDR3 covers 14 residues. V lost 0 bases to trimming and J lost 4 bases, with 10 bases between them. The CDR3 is CAWSVLGPYNEQFF. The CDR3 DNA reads TGTGCCTGGAGTGTATTAGGGCCTTACAATGAGCAGTTCTTC. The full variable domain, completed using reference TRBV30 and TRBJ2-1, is SQTIHQWPATLVQPVGSPLSLECTVEGTSNPNLYWYRQAAGRGLQLLFYSVGIGQISSEVPQNLSASRPQDRQFILSSKKLLLSDSGFYLCAWSVLGPYNEQFFGPGTRLTVL.

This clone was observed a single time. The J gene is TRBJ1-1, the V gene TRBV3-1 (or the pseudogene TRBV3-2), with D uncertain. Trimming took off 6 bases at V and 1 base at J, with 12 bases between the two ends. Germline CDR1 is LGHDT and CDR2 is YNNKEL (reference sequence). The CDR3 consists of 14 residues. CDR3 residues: CASSLRTGNTEAFF. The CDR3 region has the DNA TGTGCCAGCAGTCTAAGGACGGGGAACACTGAAGCTTTCTTT.

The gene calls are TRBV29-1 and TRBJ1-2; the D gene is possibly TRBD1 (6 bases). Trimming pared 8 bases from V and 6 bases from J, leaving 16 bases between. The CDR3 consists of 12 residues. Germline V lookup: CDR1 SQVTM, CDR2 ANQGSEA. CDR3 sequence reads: CSSRWGADGYTF. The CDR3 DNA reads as TGCAGCAGCAGGTGGGGGGCGGATGGCTACACCTTC.